The entry that follows covers one T cell receptor (beta chain) sequence. Its antigen remains unidentified. The sample belongs to a study of shared clonotypes between healthy human individuals. The overall study: Each donor's CD8 memory used one plate, CD8 naive two, each CD4 subset three. Findings and caveats of the study: Non-shared clonotypes had lower generation probabilities than clonotypes shared by all four sorted-subset donors. Sequencing depth was expected to affect clonotype sharing among donors.

Measured with immunoSEQ multiplex PCR; TCRdb has only the in-frame clones, and not every one. Counted here are almost 700,000 clones, approximately 90% occurring once; the ten biggest clones make up 24%. Trimming stripped 3 bases from V and 6 bases from J, with 11 bases between. Germline assignment: CDR1 MDHEN and CDR2 SYDVKM. This CDR3 contains 13 residues. CD8 cells classed as naive were CD45RO-negative and positively selected for CCR7, excluding terminally differentiated effector memory CD45RA+ cells. Donors were healthy HIV-negative adults without recently reported acute infections or vaccinations.

This sequence joins TRBV28 and TRBJ1-2; no definite D call. The source is a man aged 25 to 40 in good health. Specimen: naive CD8+ T cells sorted from blood. In DNA, the CDR3 is TGTGCCAGCAGTTTTCTTCTTACCCATGGCTACACCTTC. It codes for CASSFLLTHGYTF.